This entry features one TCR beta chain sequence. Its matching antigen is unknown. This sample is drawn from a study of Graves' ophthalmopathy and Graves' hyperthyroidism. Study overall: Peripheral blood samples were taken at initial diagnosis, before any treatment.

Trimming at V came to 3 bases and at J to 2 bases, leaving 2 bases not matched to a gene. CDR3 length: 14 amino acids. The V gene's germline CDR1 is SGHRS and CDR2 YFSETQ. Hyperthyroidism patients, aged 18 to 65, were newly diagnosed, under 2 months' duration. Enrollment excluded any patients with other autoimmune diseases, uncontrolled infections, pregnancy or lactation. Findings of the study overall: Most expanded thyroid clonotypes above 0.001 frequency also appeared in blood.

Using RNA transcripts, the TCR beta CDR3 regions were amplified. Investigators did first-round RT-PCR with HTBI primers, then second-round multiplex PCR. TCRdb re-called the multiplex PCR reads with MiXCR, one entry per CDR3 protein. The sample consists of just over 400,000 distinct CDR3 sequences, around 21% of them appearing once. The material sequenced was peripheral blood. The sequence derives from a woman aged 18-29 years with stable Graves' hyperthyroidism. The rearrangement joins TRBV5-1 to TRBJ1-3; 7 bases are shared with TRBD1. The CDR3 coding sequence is TGCGCCAGCAGCTCCGGGACAGCTGGAAACACCATATATTTT. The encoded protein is CASSSGTAGNTIYF.